This T cell receptor (beta chain) was found in a study of cytomegalovirus exposure and HLA in healthy donors (dated 2017 in TCRdb). As for the study more broadly: An earlier analysis of some 550 of the donors reported roughly 300 Gb of sequence data and roughly 110 million unique TCR beta sequences from 190 million or so T cells. The study aimed to test whether signatures of past pathogen exposure could be identified by cataloging public T cell receptors. Rather than using new phenotypic data, the later analysis identified candidate immune exposures from TCR beta sequences and from how often those sequences occurred across donors. Every discovery cohort repertoire had been produced on one sequencing platform. Class I and class II HLA loci were covered by the typing at four-digit resolution. Alongside the repertoire data, information on donor age, sex, ethnicity and CMV serostatus was compiled. To decide whether each TCR beta V gene segment behaved as functional or pseudogenic, an earlier analysis of approximately 590 of the donors relied on high-throughput TCR beta sequencing. Among 300 to 500 genotyped donors of the cohort, an average of approximately 200,000 unique TCR beta nucleotide sequences was sequenced per donor, of which about 18% were non-productive. To study patterns of TCR occurrence, a later analysis re-analyzed previously published TCR beta repertoires from 600 to 750 donors and added high-resolution HLA genotyping. Roughly 5 DR-DQ haplotypes were handled as single units for association and clustering because linkage in the cohort was strong. The study profiled the T cell repertoires of 500 to 800 subjects by immunosequencing and related them to cytomegalovirus serostatus. Typing coverage differed by locus: A, B, C, DRB1 and DQB1 were typed in roughly 620-630 donors, DQA1 in 522, DPA1 in 600 to 610, and DPB1 in about 450. A separate validation cohort of approximately 130 different subjects was used in addition to the 666-subject first cohort. To predict cytomegalovirus infection status, the study brought together high-throughput TCR immunosequencing, statistical association of individual TCRs with disease status, and machine learning. A later genetic analysis used genome-wide SNP genotypes for about three fifths of the roughly 700 donors, treating that subset as a discovery cohort. The genetic ancestry cluster associated with self-reported Caucasian donors included 80% to 90% of the roughly 360 genotyped donors. An early release covering about 600 HLA-typed donors comprised roughly 300 gigabases of sequencing data and 85 million or so unique TCR sequences.

As concerns this clone: What antigen it recognizes has not been identified. There are no base qualities to consult, and no much larger clone falls within one base.

The method was the immunoSEQ multiplex PCR assay. For the multiplex PCR, a mixture combining 60 forward primers for TCR Vbeta segments and 13 reverse primers for TCR Jbeta segments was used. The CDR3 region of rearranged TCR beta genes was amplified from genomic DNA with a multiplex PCR assay. The Illumina HiSeq System was used to sequence the amplified TCR beta libraries as 87-base-pair reads. Per the original workflow: Across the 600 to 700 repertoires, a later analysis counted roughly 84 million unique TCR beta chains, approximately 12 million of which were shared by at least two donors. Raw reads were error-corrected and collapsed into unique sequences with a nearest-neighbor algorithm that merged closely related sequences to remove PCR and sequencing errors. To assign V, D and J gene segments, CDR3 sequences were aligned to IMGT reference sequences. For a sequence to be retained, a match of at least six nucleotides to both a V gene segment and a J gene segment was required. Rearrangements were classified as productive when the CDR3 lacked stop codons and remained in frame with V and J, and all other rearrangements were classified as non-productive. Following IMGT convention, CDR3 was defined as the stretch from the second conserved V-encoded cysteine to the conserved J-encoded phenylalanine. In an earlier analysis of more than 550 of the donors, sequences lacking an unambiguous match to a single V gene segment were excluded. In an earlier analysis of 450 to 700 of the donors, V segments were called functional above 56.7% productive rearrangements and were called segregating when the between-donor standard deviation exceeded 5%. To diagnose cytomegalovirus status from the catalog of TCR beta chain sequences, a statistical classification framework was built. In a later analysis, TCR nucleotide sequences were compared against IMGT/GENE-DB human TR gene sequences so that V and J genes could be assigned. A later analysis assigned CDR3 sequences and most-parsimonious VDJ recombination scenarios with the TCRdist pipeline. In a later analysis, each TCR beta chain was defined by its CDR3 amino acid sequence together with its V-gene family, and reads lacking a unique V-gene family were excluded. A later analysis removed over 500 highly shared, low-generation-probability nucleotide sequences to deal with suspected cross-contamination and a sequencing artifact. For each public chain, a later analysis derived a clonal expansion index from normalized ranks of inferred template counts within each repertoire. In a later analysis, generation probabilities were computed using a VDJ recombination model fitted to out-of-frame rearrangements, and the results were checked against IGoR. Hypergeometric tests were used in a later analysis to score TCR-TCR, TCR-HLA and TCR-CMV co-occurrence, with a repertoire-size bias correction applied to the TCR pairs. To estimate false discovery rates, a later analysis permuted the HLA or CMV assignments 20 times. In a later analysis, co-occurring TCRs were grouped using DBSCAN, and TCRdist sequence similarity was added for clustering within HLA-allele-positive subsets. For co-occurrence clustering, repertoires with fewer than 30,000 or more than 120,000 public chains were excluded, along with about five repertoires with anomalous nucleotide sharing. This immuneACCESS table, as held by TCRdb, lists in-frame sequences with V and J called but not all clones. Of the missing ones, under half trace to an unresolved V gene in checked studies; the others have no known cause. The V and J calls and the clone size are those of that table, but D and trimming were determined from the DNA. Across this sample there are fewer than 200,000 clones, with about 71% seen only once. In total, the top ten clones hold less than 3.5% of the sample.

From the cysteine through the phenylalanine, the CDR3 covers 16 amino acids. The kept DNA is CDR3 alone, 48 bases in frame from the first base. For CDR1 and CDR2, the germline V gene lists SGHRS and YFSETQ. Germline trimming amounts to 4 bases on V and 2 bases on J, with 10 as the count of junction bases outside the gene matches. The cohort was made up of roughly 670 healthy bone marrow donors. At the time of sampling, all cohort members were nominally healthy, though unrecorded immune exposures were likely present. The donor tested CMV seropositive and was one of the 289 seropositive cohort members. Every donor gave a peripheral blood sample, and the peripheral blood mononuclear cells from that sample were used for TCR beta sequencing. Genomic DNA extraction from the blood cell samples was performed with the Qiagen DNeasy Blood Extraction Kit. General study outcomes and caveats: For the cohort, immune exposure information was limited to CMV serostatus. Because counts were too low, 15 or so rarely observed V segments, including chromosome 9 orphons, were excluded from the earlier analysis of several hundred of the donors. Because the 87-base-pair reads could not distinguish some IMGT-functional V segments, including TRBV6-2 and TRBV6-3, those segments were excluded. According to a later analysis, parvovirus B19, influenza, CMV and Epstein-Barr virus appeared linked to several top co-occurrence clusters. A later genetic analysis associated a missense DCLRE1C variant with V-gene and J-gene trimming of TCR beta chains, and an independent cohort replicated the association. A further reported finding was that TCR beta sequences accurately predicted the HLA-A and HLA-B alleles for most subjects in the first cohort. A later analysis associated 15,000 to 20,000 TCR beta sequences with specific HLA alleles at a false discovery rate of 0.05. It was suggested by the authors that the approach could potentially be generalized to other disease states and immunological phenotypes. Assigning TCR associations to individual alleles was difficult when HLA alleles, especially DR and DQ, strongly co-occurred. Because HLA typing was missing for some donors at each locus, association tests included only the typed subset. Linkage disequilibrium might explain the correlated functional status among segregating V segments, but an unknown experimental factor could not be ruled out. While some public TCRs were present in many individuals, most TCR sequences turned up only very rarely across donors. In the study, some 160 TCR beta chains were listed as associated with cytomegalovirus. In a later analysis, HLA-associated TCR beta chains were found to be more clonally expanded and to have lower generation probabilities than equally common non-associated chains. According to a later analysis, TCR association rates differed among HLA loci, with DRB1 alleles showing the most associated TCRs and HLA-C alleles showing the fewest. A later genetic analysis reported fewer N-insertions in productive TCRs among donors in an Asian-associated ancestry cluster than the roughly 700-donor mean. Sequencing depth was assumed to be roughly uniform across donors in the presence/absence analyses, though that assumption may not hold. Broadly in line with IMGT annotations, most TCR beta V segments showed up in productive rearrangements about 90% or about 30% of the time in an earlier analysis of a few hundred of the donors. This cohort had only TCR beta chains sequenced, and the lack of alpha or paired-chain data limited which features could be detected. A later analysis found that most CMV-associated TCR beta chains appeared HLA-restricted, with HLA associations seemingly driven largely by CMV exposure. In vitro tests confirmed that a few of the cytomegalovirus-associated TCR beta chains recognize cytomegalovirus antigens. Cytomegalovirus status was reported to be diagnosed by the classifier with high specificity and sensitivity in both the original and validation cohorts. The sequencing pipeline was judged likely to have produced a cluster of highly shared sequence variants as a technical artifact.

The TCR comes from a woman aged 40 to 50 in good health and CMV-seropositive. The chain is made from TRBV5-1 and TRBJ2-5, with TRBD1 matching 8 junction bases. The sample consisted of PBMCs. At the DNA level, the sequence is TGCGCCAGCAGCCAAAGTACAGGGGGTGGGCAAGAGACCCAGTACTTC. Its protein reads: CASSQSTGGGQETQYF.